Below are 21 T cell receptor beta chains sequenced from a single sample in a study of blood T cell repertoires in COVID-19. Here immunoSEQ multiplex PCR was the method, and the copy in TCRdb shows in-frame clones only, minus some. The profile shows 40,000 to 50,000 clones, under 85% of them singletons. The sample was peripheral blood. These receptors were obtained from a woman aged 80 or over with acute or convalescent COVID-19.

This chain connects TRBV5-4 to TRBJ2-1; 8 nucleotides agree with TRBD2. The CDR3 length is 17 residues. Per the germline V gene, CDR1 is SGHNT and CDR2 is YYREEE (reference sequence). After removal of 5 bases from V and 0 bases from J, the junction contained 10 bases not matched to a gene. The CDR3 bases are TGTGCCAGCAGTCATGTGGCGGGGGGACTCTCCTACAATGAGCAGTTCTTC. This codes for CASSHVAGGLSYNEQFF.

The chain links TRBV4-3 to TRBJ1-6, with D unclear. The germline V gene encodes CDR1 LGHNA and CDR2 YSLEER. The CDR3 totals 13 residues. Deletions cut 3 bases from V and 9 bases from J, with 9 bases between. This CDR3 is CASSQVRGSPLHF. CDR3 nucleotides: TGCGCCAGCAGCCAGGTCAGAGGTTCACCCCTCCACTTT.

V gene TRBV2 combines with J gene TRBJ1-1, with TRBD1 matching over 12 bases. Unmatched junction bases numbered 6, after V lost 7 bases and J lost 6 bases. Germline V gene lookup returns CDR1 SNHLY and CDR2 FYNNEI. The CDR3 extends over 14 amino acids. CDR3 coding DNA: TGTGCCAGCACCCAACGGGACAGGGGGCCTGAAGCTTTCTTT. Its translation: CASTQRDRGPEAFF.

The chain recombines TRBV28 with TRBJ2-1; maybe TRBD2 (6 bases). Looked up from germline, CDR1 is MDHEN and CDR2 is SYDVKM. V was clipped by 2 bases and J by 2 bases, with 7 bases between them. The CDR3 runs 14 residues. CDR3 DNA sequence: TGTGCCAGCAGTTTAGCGGGGCCCTACAATGAGCAGTTCTTC. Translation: CASSLAGPYNEQFF.

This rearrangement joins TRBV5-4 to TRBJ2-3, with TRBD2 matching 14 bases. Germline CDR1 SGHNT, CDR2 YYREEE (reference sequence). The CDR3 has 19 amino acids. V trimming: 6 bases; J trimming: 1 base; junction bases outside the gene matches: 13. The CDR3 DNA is TGTGCCAGCAACAGGGCCGGACTAGCGGGGGGCGGAGGCACAGATACGCAGTATTTT. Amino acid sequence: CASNRAGLAGGGGTDTQYF.

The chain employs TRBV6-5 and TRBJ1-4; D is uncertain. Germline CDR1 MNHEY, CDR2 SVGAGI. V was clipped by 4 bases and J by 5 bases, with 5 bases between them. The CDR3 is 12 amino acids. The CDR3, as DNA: TGTGCCAGCAGTTCCAGAAATGAAAAACTGTTTTTT. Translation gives CASSSRNEKLFF.

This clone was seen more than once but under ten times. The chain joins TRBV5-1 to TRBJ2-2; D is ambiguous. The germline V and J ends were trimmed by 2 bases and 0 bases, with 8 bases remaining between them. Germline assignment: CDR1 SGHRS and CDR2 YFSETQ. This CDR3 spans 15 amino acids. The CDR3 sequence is CASSFSVANTGELFF. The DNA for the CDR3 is TGCGCCAGCAGCTTCTCCGTTGCGAACACCGGGGAGCTGTTTTTT.

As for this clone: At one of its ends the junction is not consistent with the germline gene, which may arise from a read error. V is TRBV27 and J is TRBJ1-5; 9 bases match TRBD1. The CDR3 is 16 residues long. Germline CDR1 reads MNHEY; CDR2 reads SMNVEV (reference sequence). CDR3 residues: CASSPIPGQGKQPQHF. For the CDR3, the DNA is TGTGCCAGCAGTCCTATTCCGGGACAGGGCAAGCAGCCCCAGCATTTT.

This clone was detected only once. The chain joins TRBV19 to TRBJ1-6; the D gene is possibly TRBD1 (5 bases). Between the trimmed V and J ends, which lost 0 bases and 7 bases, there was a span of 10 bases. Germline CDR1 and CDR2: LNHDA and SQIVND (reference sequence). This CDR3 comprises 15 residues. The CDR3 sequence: CASSIDDSSNSPLHF. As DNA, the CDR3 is TGTGCCAGTAGTATAGACGACAGCAGCAATTCACCCCTCCACTTT.

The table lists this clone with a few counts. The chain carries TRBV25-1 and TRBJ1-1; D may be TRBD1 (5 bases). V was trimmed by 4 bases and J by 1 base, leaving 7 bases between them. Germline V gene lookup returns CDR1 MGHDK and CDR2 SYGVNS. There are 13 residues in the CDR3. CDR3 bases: TGTGCCAGCAGTGTACAGGAGAACACTGAAGCTTTCTTT. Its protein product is CASSVQENTEAFF.

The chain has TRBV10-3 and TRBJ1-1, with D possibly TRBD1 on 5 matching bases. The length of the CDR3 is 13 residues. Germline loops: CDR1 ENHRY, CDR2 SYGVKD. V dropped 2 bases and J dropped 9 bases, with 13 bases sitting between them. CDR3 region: CAISEIDSTKAFF. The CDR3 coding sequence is TGTGCCATCAGTGAGATAGACAGCACCAAAGCTTTCTTT.

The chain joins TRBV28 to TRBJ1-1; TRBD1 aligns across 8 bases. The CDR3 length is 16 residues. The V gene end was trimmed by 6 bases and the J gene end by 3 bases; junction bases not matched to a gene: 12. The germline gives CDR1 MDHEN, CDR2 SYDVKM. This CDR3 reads CASRTRGQGADTEAFF. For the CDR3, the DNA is TGTGCCAGCAGAACGAGAGGGCAGGGGGCGGACACTGAAGCTTTCTTT. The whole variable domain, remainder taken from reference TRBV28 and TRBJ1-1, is DVKVTQSSRYLVKRTGEKVFLECVQDMDHENMFWYRQDPGLGLRLIYFSYDVKMKEKGDIPEGYSVSREKKERFSLILESASTNQTSMYLCASRTRGQGADTEAFFGQGTRLTVV.

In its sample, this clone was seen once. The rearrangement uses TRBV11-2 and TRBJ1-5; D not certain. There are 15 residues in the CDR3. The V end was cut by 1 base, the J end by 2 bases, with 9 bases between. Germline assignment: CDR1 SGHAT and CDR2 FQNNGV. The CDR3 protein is CASSLGGQGNQPQHF. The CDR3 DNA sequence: TGTGCCAGCAGCTTAGGTGGCCAGGGCAATCAGCCCCAGCATTTT.

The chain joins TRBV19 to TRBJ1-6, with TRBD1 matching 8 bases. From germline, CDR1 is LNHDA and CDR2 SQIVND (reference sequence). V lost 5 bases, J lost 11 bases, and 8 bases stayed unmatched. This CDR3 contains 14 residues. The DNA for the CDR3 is TGTGCCAGTAGTCTACAGGGGGTCGGGACACCCCTCCACTTT. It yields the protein CASSLQGVGTPLHF.

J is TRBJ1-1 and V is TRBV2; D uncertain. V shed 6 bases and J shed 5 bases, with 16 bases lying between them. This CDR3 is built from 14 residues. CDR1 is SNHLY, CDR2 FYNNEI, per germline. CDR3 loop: CASRFGREGTEAFF. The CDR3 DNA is TGTGCCAGCAGATTTGGACGGGAGGGAACTGAAGCTTTCTTT.

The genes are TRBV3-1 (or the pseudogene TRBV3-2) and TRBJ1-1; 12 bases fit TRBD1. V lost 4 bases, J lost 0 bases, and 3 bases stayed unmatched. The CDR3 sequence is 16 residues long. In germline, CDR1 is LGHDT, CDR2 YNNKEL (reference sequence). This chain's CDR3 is CASSPGQGALNTEAFF. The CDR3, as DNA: TGTGCCAGCAGCCCGGGACAGGGGGCTTTGAACACTGAAGCTTTCTTT.

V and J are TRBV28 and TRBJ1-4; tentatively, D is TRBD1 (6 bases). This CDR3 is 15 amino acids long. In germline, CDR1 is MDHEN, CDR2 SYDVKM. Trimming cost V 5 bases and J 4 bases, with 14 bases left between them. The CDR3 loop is CASSPGQNFNEKLFF. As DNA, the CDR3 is TGTGCCAGCAGTCCCGGACAGAATTTTAATGAAAAACTGTTTTTT.

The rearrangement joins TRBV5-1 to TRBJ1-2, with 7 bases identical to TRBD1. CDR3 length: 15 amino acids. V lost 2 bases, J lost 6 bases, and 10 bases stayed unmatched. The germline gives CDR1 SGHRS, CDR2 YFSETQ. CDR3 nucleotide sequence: TGCGCCAGCAGCTTCGAGGGGGCATGGAGGGATGGCTACACCTTC. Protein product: CASSFEGAWRDGYTF. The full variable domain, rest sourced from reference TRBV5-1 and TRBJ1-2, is KAGVTQTPRYLIKTRGQQVTLSCSPISGHRSVSWYQQTPGQGLQFLFEYFSETQRNKGNFPGRFSGRQFSNSRSEMNVSTLELGDSALYLCASSFEGAWRDGYTFGSGTRLTVV.

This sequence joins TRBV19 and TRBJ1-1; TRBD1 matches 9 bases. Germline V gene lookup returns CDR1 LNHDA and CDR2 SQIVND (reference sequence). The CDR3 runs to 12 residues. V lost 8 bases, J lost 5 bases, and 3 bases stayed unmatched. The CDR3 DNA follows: TGTGCCAGTTCCGGGACAGGGACTGAAGCTTTCTTT. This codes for CASSGTGTEAFF. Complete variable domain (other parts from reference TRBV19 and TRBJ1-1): DGGITQSPKYLFRKEGQNVTLSCEQNLNHDAMYWYRQDPGQGLRLIYYSQIVNDFQKGDIAEGYSVSREKKESFPLTVTSAQKNPTAFYLCASSGTGTEAFFGQGTRLTVV.

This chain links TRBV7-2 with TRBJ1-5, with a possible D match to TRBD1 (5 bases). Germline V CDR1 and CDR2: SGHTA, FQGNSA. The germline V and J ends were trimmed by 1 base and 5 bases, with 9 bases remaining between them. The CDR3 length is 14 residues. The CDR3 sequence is CASSLEAGHQPQHF. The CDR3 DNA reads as TGTGCCAGCAGCTTAGAGGCAGGGCATCAGCCCCAGCATTTT.

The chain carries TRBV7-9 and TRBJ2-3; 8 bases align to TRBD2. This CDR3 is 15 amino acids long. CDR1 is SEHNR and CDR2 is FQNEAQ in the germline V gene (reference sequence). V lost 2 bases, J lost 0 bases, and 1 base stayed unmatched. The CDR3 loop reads CASSLLAGSTDTQYF. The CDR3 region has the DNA TGTGCCAGCAGCTTACTAGCGGGTAGCACAGATACGCAGTATTTT.